Listed below are T cell receptor beta chains from one sample, sequenced in a study of cytomegalovirus exposure and HLA in healthy donors. This table comes from immunoSEQ multiplex PCR, and its TCRdb copy is limited to in-frame clones, with some not included. The sample contains about 130,000 clones, approximately 70% of which appear only once. The sequenced sample consisted of PBMCs. All receptors derive from a human donor in good health. The CDR3 runs from the conserved cysteine through the conserved F or W. D genes are given only for firm matches. A clone size is listed for some rows: how often the clone was seen (once, few, many), or a class if it is expanded.

TRBV4-1	TRBD2	TRBJ2-1	.	TGCGCCAGCAGCCAAGGCCTAGGGGGGACTAGCTACTACAATGAGCAGTTCTTC	CASSQGLGGTSYYNEQFF
TRBV2	.	TRBJ2-7	.	TGTGCCAGCAGTGAAATGGAGACAGGCCACTACGAGCAGTACTTC	CASSEMETGHYEQYF
TRBV5-1	.	TRBJ2-7	.	TGCGCCAGCAGTACCGGACTGGGCTCCTACGAGCAGTACTTC	CASSTGLGSYEQYF
TRBV27	.	TRBJ2-2	.	TGTGCCAGCAGTCCTCGACCCAGCCGGGTTACCGGGGAGCTGTTTTTT	CASSPRPSRVTGELFF
TRBV7-6	TRBD2	TRBJ2-1	once	TGTGCCAGCAGCTTGGGGGGACTAGCGGGAGGGCCTCAGTTCTTC	CASSLGGLAGGPQFF
TRBV28	TRBD2	TRBJ2-2	few	TGTGCCAGCAGTTTTTTAGCGGGAGGGGCTAGGGCCGGGGAGCTGTTTTTT	CASSFLAGGARAGELFF
TRBV12-5	.	TRBJ1-1	.	TGTGCTAGTGGTTTCGCAGGGCGAAAGAACACTGAAGCTTTCTTT	CASGFAGRKNTEAFF
TRBV6-5	TRBD1	TRBJ1-2	.	TGTGCCAGCAGCCGGAAACTACAGGGGGACTATGGCTACACCTTC	CASSRKLQGDYGYTF
TRBV18	.	TRBJ2-7	.	TGTGCCAGCTCACCCCACCGGGACACCGAGCAGTACTTC	CASSPHRDTEQYF
TRBV4-1	.	TRBJ2-7	.	TGCGCCAGCAGCCAAGATGCTTACGAGCAGTACTTC	CASSQDAYEQYF
TRBV5-5	TRBD1	TRBJ2-7	.	TGTGCCAGCAGCTCAAGAGACGGGACAGGGCCACCCTACGAGCAGTACTTC	CASSSRDGTGPPYEQYF
TRBV10-2	.	TRBJ2-7	.	TGCGCCAGTTTTGGGGAGCTAGCCTCCTACGAGCAGTACTTC	CASFGELASYEQYF
TRBV5-1	TRBD1	TRBJ2-7	.	TGCGCCAGCAGCTTGAGAGGGGACAGCTACGAGCAGTACTTC	CASSLRGDSYEQYF
TRBV5-1	TRBD1	TRBJ1-4	.	TGCGCCAGCAGCTTGGGACAGGGCGGTGAAAAACTGTTTTTT	CASSLGQGGEKLFF
TRBV7-3	.	TRBJ1-1	.	TGTGCCAGCAGCTTAACGGGAGCCGGAGGGCGTAACGCTGAAGCTTTCTTT	CASSLTGAGGRNAEAFF
TRBV11-3	.	TRBJ2-7	.	TGTGCCAGCAGCTTCCGTGGGTCCCAGGGAGGCGAGCAGTACTTC	CASSFRGSQGGEQYF
TRBV10-2	.	TRBJ2-7	.	TGCGCCAGCAGTGAGGGTGAGGGTCACGCCCAATTC	CASSEGEGHAQF